The 19 T cell receptor beta chains below all came from one sample that was sequenced in a study of shared clonotypes between healthy human individuals. TCRdb's copy holds only in-frame clones and misses some; the assay was immunoSEQ multiplex PCR. The sample holds more than 1 million clones, roughly 74% seen once. The specimen was memory CD4+ T cells from PBMCs. The subset denotes: CD45RA-negative fraction. The receptors come from a young man in good health. Some clones in this sample may be carry-over from other donors' samples.

The genes are TRBV10-3 and TRBJ1-2; D remains unclear. The CDR3 loop spans 12 amino acids. Trimming cost V 5 bases and J 5 bases, with 9 bases left between them. Germline CDR1 reads ENHRY; CDR2 reads SYGVKD. CDR3 DNA sequence: TGTGCCATCAGTATCGGGGAGTATGGCTACACCTTC. Protein sequence: CAISIGEYGYTF.

The gene calls are TRBV5-1 and TRBJ2-5; TRBD2 is a possible D gene (5 bases). Germline CDR1 SGHRS, CDR2 YFSETQ. The CDR3 is 15 residues long. Trimming left V 0 bases short and J 5 bases short, with 14 bases between. The CDR3 bases are TGCGCCAGCAGCTTGGCCAGGATGAGAGGGGAGACCCAGTACTTC. Residues: CASSLARMRGETQYF.

This chain links TRBV18 with TRBJ2-7; 10 positions match TRBD1. Unmatched junction bases numbered 8, after V lost 3 bases and J lost 6 bases. The CDR3 consists of 15 residues. The germline CDR1 and CDR2 sequences are KGHSH and LQKENI. The CDR3 sequence is CASSPGRQGAVEQYF. The CDR3 nucleotides read TGTGCCAGCTCACCGGGCCGACAGGGGGCAGTCGAGCAGTACTTC.

With regard to this clone: Sequence at one end of the junction differs from germline and may be a read error. V is TRBV4-2 and J is TRBJ2-2, with 9 bases fitting TRBD2. This CDR3 region has 17 residues. CDR1 is LGHNA and CDR2 is YNFKEQ in the germline V gene. This chain's CDR3 is CASQFGLAGERNRGAVF. CDR3 nucleotide sequence: TGTGCCAGTCAGTTTGGATTAGCGGGAGAGAGGAACCGGGGAGCTGTTTTT.

This clone has just a few counts. This chain uses TRBV5-4 with TRBJ2-7, with TRBD1 identical over 9 bases. Germline lookup yields CDR1 SGHNT and CDR2 YYREEE (reference sequence). This CDR3 has 15 residues. With 0 bases clipped from V and 5 bases from J, the junction kept 6 bases outside the gene matches. DNA for the CDR3: TGTGCCAGCAGCTTGGCCGGGACAGGGCAAAACGAGCAGTACTTC. This gives the protein CASSLAGTGQNEQYF.

V usage is TRBV4-1 and J usage is TRBJ2-1; TRBD1 matches at 10 bases. Germline V gives CDR1 MGHRA, CDR2 YSYEKL. The CDR3 has 16 residues. The J segment lost 7 bases and the V segment lost 4 bases, leaving 10 bases of the junction unmatched. This chain's CDR3 is CASSRAGQGGLNEQFF. The CDR3 nucleotides read TGCGCCAGCAGCCGGGCAGGACAGGGGGGGTTGAATGAGCAGTTCTTC.

The genes are TRBV5-1 and TRBJ2-5; 11 positions agree with TRBD2. The CDR3 totals 16 residues. CDR1 is SGHRS, CDR2 YFSETQ, per germline. Trimming at V came to 3 bases and at J to 5 bases, leaving 9 bases not matched to a gene. This chain's CDR3 is CASSSQLAGDVETQYF. CDR3 in DNA: TGCGCCAGCAGCTCGCAACTAGCGGGAGATGTTGAGACCCAGTACTTC.

V and J are TRBV28 and TRBJ1-4; TRBD1 matches at 9 bases. Trimming took 10 bases from V and 8 from J; bases not matched to a gene: 14. CDR3 size: 15 residues. The germline gives CDR1 MDHEN, CDR2 SYDVKM. The CDR3 nucleotides are TGTGCCACCTTGGATCCGGGACAGGGTAGGGAAAAACTGTTTTTT. It translates to CATLDPGQGREKLFF.

The chain couples TRBV5-1 to TRBJ2-5; D could derive from TRBD1 or TRBD2 (6 bases each). CDR3 size: 15 residues. CDR1 and CDR2 (germline): SGHRS, YFSETQ. V was clipped by 3 bases and J by 4 bases, with 16 bases between them. The CDR3 coding sequence is TGCGCCAGCAGCTGGGGAGCCGGAGGGGGAGAGACCCAGTACTTC. Its protein product is CASSWGAGGGETQYF.

The table lists this clone with a few counts. This chain links TRBV7-3 with TRBJ1-1; D gene ambiguous. Trimming removed 6 bases at V and 3 bases at J, with 11 bases between. Germline values: CDR1 SGHTA, CDR2 FQGTGA. The CDR3 is 13 residues long. CDR3 DNA: TGTGCCAGCAGAGTCACAGAAGACACTGAAGCTTTCTTT. Amino acid sequence: CASRVTEDTEAFF.

This chain links TRBV5-1 with TRBJ2-5, with 9 bases that match TRBD2. The germline CDR1 and CDR2 sequences are SGHRS and YFSETQ. V lost 3 bases to trimming and J lost 4 bases; unmatched junction nucleotides: 7. CDR3 length: 15 amino acids. CDR3 amino acids: CASSWLAGAGETQYF. The CDR3, as DNA: TGCGCCAGCAGCTGGTTAGCGGGAGCGGGAGAGACCCAGTACTTC.

Concerning this clone: At the DNA level, this CDR3 is encoded by other sequences in the same sample as well. The chain joins TRBV5-1 to TRBJ1-2, with 10 bases lining up with TRBD1. The CDR3 length is 15 residues. The V and J ends lost 3 bases and 1 base, in that order; junction bases with no gene match: 3. Germline CDR1 reads SGHRS; CDR2 reads YFSETQ. CDR3 sequence (DNA): TGCGCCAGCAGCTCAGGACAGGGGGATAACTATGGCTACACCTTC. Its protein is CASSSGQGDNYGYTF.

As to this clone: One end of the junction fails to match germline, which may point to a read error. This sequence joins TRBV5-1 and TRBJ2-7; 13 bases are a match to TRBD2. The CDR3 spans 17 residues. Germline loops: CDR1 SGHRS, CDR2 YFSETQ. The CDR3 reads CASSPGTSGILFLEQCF. The CDR3 bases are TGCGCCAGCAGCCCCGGGACTAGCGGGATCCTGTTTTTGGAGCAGTGCTTC.

The genes are TRBV27 and TRBJ1-3; TRBD1 matches at 7 bases. This CDR3 is built from 16 residues. Losses at the gene ends were 6 bases for V and 3 bases for J; bases not matched to a gene: 11. Germline V lookup: CDR1 MNHEY, CDR2 SMNVEV (reference sequence). CDR3 DNA: TGTGCCAGCAGCCTATATAGCGACAGGGATGGAAACACCATATATTTT. Translating it yields CASSLYSDRDGNTIYF.

This rearrangement joins TRBV4-1 to TRBJ1-4; TRBD1 is a possible D gene (5 bases). From germline, CDR1 is MGHRA and CDR2 YSYEKL. Trimming stripped 2 bases from V and 0 bases from J, with 10 bases between. The CDR3 is made up of 16 amino acids. The CDR3 spells CASSQTGRTTNEKLFF. The CDR3 DNA sequence: TGCGCCAGCAGCCAAACGGGACGGACAACTAATGAAAAACTGTTTTTT.

This chain joins TRBV7-9 and TRBJ1-2, with 8 bases aligning to TRBD1. V gave up 1 base and J gave up 4 bases; unmatched junction bases: 8. Germline V gene data show CDR1 as SEHNR and CDR2 as FQNEAQ (reference sequence). This CDR3 contains 16 residues. In nucleotides, the CDR3 is TGTGCCAGCAGCTTAGGGGGGGACAGGAGACTCTATGGCTACACCTTC. The encoded protein is CASSLGGDRRLYGYTF.

The CDR3 bases are TGCAGCGTTGTATTCGGCAGGGGAGCCACAGATACGCAGTATTTT. It encodes CSVVFGRGATDTQYF. The chain joins TRBV29-1 to TRBJ2-3, with D perhaps matching TRBD1 (6 bases). Germline V gene sequence: CDR1 SQVTM, CDR2 ANQGSEA. Trimming took off 4 bases at V and 2 bases at J, with 16 bases between the two ends. CDR3 length equals 15 residues.

This chain joins TRBV7-8 and TRBJ2-7, with 7 bases aligning to TRBD1. V gave up 5 bases and J gave up 3 bases; unmatched junction bases: 4. The CDR3 has 13 amino acids. Germline V gene lookup returns CDR1 SGHVS and CDR2 FQNEAQ. The CDR3, as DNA: TGTGCCAGCAGCCAAGGGACAGTCTACGAGCAGTACTTC. It translates to CASSQGTVYEQYF.

The chain joins TRBV9 to TRBJ2-7; tentatively, D is TRBD2 (6 bases). The CDR3 sequence is 15 residues long. Trimming took off 0 bases at V and 1 base at J, with 11 bases between the two ends. Germline V CDR1 and CDR2: SGDLS, YYNGEE. The CDR3, as DNA: TGTGCCAGCAGCGTAGAGGGACTCCCATCCTACGAGCAGTACTTC. Protein product: CASSVEGLPSYEQYF.